This T cell receptor (beta chain) is drawn from a study of tumor-infiltrating lymphocytes in localized non-small cell lung cancer. On the study more broadly: Each patient gave resected tumor and non-adjacent uninvolved lung tissue. Study observations and caveats: Different pieces of the same tissue went to different assays, confounding technical variation with intratumor heterogeneity.

Measured with immunoSEQ multiplex PCR; TCRdb has only the in-frame clones, and not every one. Of fewer than 20,000 clones listed, roughly 71% are singletons. This clone showed up just once. Its target is unknown. The V gene's germline CDR1 is SGHKS and CDR2 YYEKEE (reference sequence). The V and J ends lost 3 bases and 2 bases respectively, with 12 bases between them. This CDR3 has 14 amino acids. The clonotype comes from a human donor with non-small cell lung cancer. The J gene is TRBJ2-7, the V gene TRBV5-5, with D perhaps matching TRBD1 (5 bases). Sample: lung tumor tissue. For the CDR3, the DNA is TGTGCCAGCAGCTCCCAGACAGACACCTACGAGCAGTACTTC. It specifies CASSSQTDTYEQYF.